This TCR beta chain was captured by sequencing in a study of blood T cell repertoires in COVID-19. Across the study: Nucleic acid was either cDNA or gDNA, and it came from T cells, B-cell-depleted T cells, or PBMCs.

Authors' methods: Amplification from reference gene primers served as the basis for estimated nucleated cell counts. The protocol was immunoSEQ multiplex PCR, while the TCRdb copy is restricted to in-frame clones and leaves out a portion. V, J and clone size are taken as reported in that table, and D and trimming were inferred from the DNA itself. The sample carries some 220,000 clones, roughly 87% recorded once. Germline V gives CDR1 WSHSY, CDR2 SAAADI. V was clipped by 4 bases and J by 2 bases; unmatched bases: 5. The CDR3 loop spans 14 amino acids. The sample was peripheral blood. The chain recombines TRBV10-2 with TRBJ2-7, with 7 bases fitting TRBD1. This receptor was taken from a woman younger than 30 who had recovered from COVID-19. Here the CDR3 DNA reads TGCGCCAGCAGTGTAGACAGGGCGGCCTACGAGCAGTACTTC. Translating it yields CASSVDRAAYEQYF.